A single sample gave rise to the 16 T cell receptor beta chains below, sequenced in a study of OX40 agonist ivuxolimab in advanced cancers. Repertoires were generated with immunoSEQ multiplex PCR, while TCRdb's copy carries only in-frame clones and drops some. The sample lists approximately 76,000 clones, about 88% occurring once. This material consisted of CD4+ or CD8+ T cells sorted from blood, taken in a trial of the OX40 agonist ivuxolimab. The receptors shown here come from an adult with an advanced solid tumor such as melanoma, head and neck, liver or kidney cancer.

The count of this clone is one. J is TRBJ2-3 and V is TRBV11-2; 12 bases agree with TRBD2. Germline loops: CDR1 SGHAT, CDR2 FQNNGV. J gave up 6 bases and V 5 bases, and 6 bases lay outside the gene matches. The CDR3 runs 15 residues. The CDR3 DNA reads TGTGCCAGCAGCGACGGACTAGCGGGGAGGGATACGCAGTATTTT. Residues: CASSDGLAGRDTQYF. Full variable domain (missing parts from reference TRBV11-2 and TRBJ2-3): EAGVAQSPRYKIIEKRQSVAFWCNPISGHATLYWYQQILGQGPKLLIQFQNNGVVDDSQLPKDRFSAERLKGVDSTLKIQPAKLEDSAVYLCASSDGLAGRDTQYFGPGTRLTVL.

The table lists this clone with a few counts. The chain employs TRBV30 and TRBJ1-4, with D possibly matching TRBD1 (5 bases). The CDR3 spans 15 residues. CDR1 is GTSNPN and CDR2 is SVGIG in the germline V gene (reference sequence). Trimming removed 0 bases from V and 6 bases from J, with 14 bases in between. The CDR3 region is CAWSVLGQGDEKLFF. Written as DNA, the CDR3 is TGTGCCTGGAGTGTACTGGGGCAGGGTGATGAAAAACTGTTTTTT.

This clone came up once. CDR3 region: CASSEAGYEQYF. CDR3 DNA sequence: TGTGCCAGCAGTGAAGCCGGCTACGAGCAGTACTTC. The V gene is TRBV2, the J gene TRBJ2-7; D remains ambiguous. Per germline, CDR1 SNHLY and CDR2 FYNNEI. V lost 0 bases and J lost 3, with 3 bases in between. The CDR3 runs to 12 residues.

The V call is TRBV28, the J call TRBJ1-1; D is unresolved. Germline CDR1 is MDHEN and CDR2 is SYDVKM. With 2 bases removed from V and 5 bases from J, the gap between germline ends came to 6 bases. The length of the CDR3 is 12 residues. CDR3 amino acids: CASSLKGTEAFF. CDR3 nucleotides: TGTGCCAGCAGTTTAAAAGGGACTGAAGCTTTCTTT.

In DNA, the CDR3 is TGTGCCAGCACCTCCCCGGGGGGAGCAGGAAACACCATATATTTT. Translation: CASTSPGGAGNTIYF. The rearrangement links TRBV6-6 to TRBJ1-3; perhaps TRBD1 as D (5 bases). The CDR3 runs to 15 residues. In germline, CDR1 is MNHNY, CDR2 SVGAGI (reference sequence). With 7 bases removed from V and 4 bases from J, the gap between germline ends came to 17 bases.

V and J are TRBV5-1 and TRBJ2-1; no clear D. Germline CDR1 is SGHRS and CDR2 is YFSETQ. The CDR3 consists of 15 residues. Trimming left V 5 bases short and J 0 bases short, with 12 bases between. CDR3 in DNA: TGCGCCAGCAGAACATTTCGTAGCTCCTACAATGAGCAGTTCTTC. Translation: CASRTFRSSYNEQFF.

This clone occurred once. V gene TRBV10-3 combines with J gene TRBJ2-7; TRBD2 matches at 12 bases. Germline assignment: CDR1 ENHRY and CDR2 SYGVKD. Germline trimming cut 3 bases from V and 3 bases from J; bases unmatched to any gene: 6. CDR3 size: 16 residues. The CDR3 reads CAISDRGLAGSYEQYF. The CDR3 bases are TGTGCCATCAGTGACCGCGGACTAGCGGGAAGCTACGAGCAGTACTTC.

V and J are TRBV7-8 and TRBJ2-1; 7 positions match TRBD2. Germline loops: CDR1 SGHVS, CDR2 FQNEAQ. The CDR3 is made up of 16 amino acids. V shed 0 bases, J shed 9 bases, and the junction held 11 bases outside the gene matches. The CDR3 bases are TGTGCCAGCAGCTTAGCCCGACTAGCATTTTTCAGTGAGCAGTTCTTC. It translates to CASSLARLAFFSEQFF.

The chain is built from TRBV4-1 and TRBJ2-4; TRBD1 matches at 7 bases. Germline V gene lookup returns CDR1 MGHRA and CDR2 YSYEKL. The CDR3 has 14 residues. J gave up 4 bases and V 4 bases, and 4 bases lay outside the gene matches. CDR3 bases: TGCGCCAGCAGCCCACCGGGACAGAAAAACATTCAGTACTTC. Residues: CASSPPGQKNIQYF.

The chain couples TRBV11-1 to TRBJ1-1; D not certain. V was shortened by 3 bases and J by 6 bases, with 17 bases between the two germline ends. From germline, CDR1 is SGHAT and CDR2 FQDESV (reference sequence). The CDR3 runs to 15 residues. CDR3 bases: TGTGCCAGCAGCTTGAGAAACTTCGGCGGCGCTGAAGCTTTCTTT. Its protein product is CASSLRNFGGAEAFF.

This clone showed up just a few times. The DNA for the CDR3 is TGTGCCAGCAGCCAGATCTCTTACGGGGGGGACGACGAGCAGTACTTC. This codes for CASSQISYGGDDEQYF. This chain joins TRBV14 and TRBJ2-7; TRBD2 matches 8 bases. The CDR3 spans 16 residues. V trimming: 3 bases; J trimming: 5 bases; junction bases outside the gene matches: 12. Germline V CDR1 and CDR2: SGHDN, FVKESK.

The CDR3 sequence: CASSLEGAQNQPQHF. The CDR3 region has the DNA TGCGCCAGCAGCTTGGAGGGGGCTCAGAATCAGCCCCAGCATTTT. The V call is TRBV5-1, the J call TRBJ1-5, with 7 bases lining up with TRBD1. V was pared by 0 bases and J by 4 bases, with 4 bases of the junction left unmatched. The CDR3 runs 15 residues. The germline CDR1 and CDR2 sequences are SGHRS and YFSETQ. The full variable domain, its missing parts supplied by reference TRBV5-1 and TRBJ1-5, is KAGVTQTPRYLIKTRGQQVTLSCSPISGHRSVSWYQQTPGQGLQFLFEYFSETQRNKGNFPGRFSGRQFSNSRSEMNVSTLELGDSALYLCASSLEGAQNQPQHFGDGTRLSIL.

This clone was observed once. J is TRBJ1-3 and V is TRBV2, with D uncertain. Looked up from germline, CDR1 is SNHLY and CDR2 is FYNNEI. The V gene lost 7 bases and the J gene lost 2 bases, with 6 bases spanning the gap. The CDR3 sequence is 12 residues long. The CDR3 region has the DNA TGTGCCAGCACCCCTGCTGGAAACACCATATATTTT. It is translated as CASTPAGNTIYF.

For the CDR3, the DNA is TGTGCCAGCAGCTTCTCGACGGGACAGGGGGCGGGAGAGACCCAGTACTTC. Translated, it gives CASSFSTGQGAGETQYF. V and J are TRBV11-2 and TRBJ2-5; 12 nucleotides agree with TRBD1. CDR3 length equals 17 residues. Germline assignment: CDR1 SGHAT and CDR2 FQNNGV. Germline trimming cut 3 bases from V and 4 bases from J; bases unmatched to any gene: 9.

Written as DNA, the CDR3 is TGTGCCAGCAGGTCTCCCCCGGCTTCCTACGAGCAGTACTTC. It encodes CASRSPPASYEQYF. The rearrangement joins TRBV28 to TRBJ2-7; D is unresolved. The V and J ends lost 6 bases and 1 base respectively, with 13 bases between them. Looked up from germline, CDR1 is MDHEN and CDR2 is SYDVKM. The CDR3 sequence is 14 residues long.

The chain employs TRBV2 and TRBJ1-2; D uncertain. Trimming took off 5 bases at V and 8 bases at J, with 6 bases between the two ends. The CDR3 loop spans 10 amino acids. Looked up from germline, CDR1 is SNHLY and CDR2 is FYNNEI. The DNA for the CDR3 is TGTGCCAGCAGTACGAAAGGCTACACCTTC. Residues: CASSTKGYTF. The whole variable domain, remainder taken from reference TRBV2 and TRBJ1-2, is EPEVTQTPSHQVTQMGQEVILRCVPISNHLYFYWYRQILGQKVEFLVSFYNNEISEKSEIFDDQFSVERPDGSNFTLKIRSTKLEDSAMYFCASSTKGYTFGSGTRLTVV.